One sample yielded the 14 T cell receptor beta chains listed below, sequenced in a study of blood T cell repertoires in COVID-19. Using immunoSEQ multiplex PCR, the repertoire was profiled, and TCRdb retains in-frame clones only, with some absent. Of more than 400,000 clones listed, 90% are singletons. The sample taken for sequencing was PBMCs or T cells enriched from blood (not recorded which). The receptors derive from a man between 18 and 29 years old who had recovered from COVID-19.

The CDR3 sequence is CASSPNGGAMNTQYF. Here the CDR3 DNA reads TGTGCCAGCAGCCCTAACGGGGGGGCGATGAATACGCAGTATTTT. The rearrangement uses TRBV3-1 (or the pseudogene TRBV3-2) and TRBJ2-3, with TRBD2 matching 8 bases. Germline CDR1 and CDR2: LGHDT and YNNKEL (reference sequence). Trimming at V came to 4 bases and at J to 7 bases, leaving 10 bases not matched to a gene. CDR3 length: 15 residues.

The table lists this clone with a few counts. The rearrangement joins TRBV2 to TRBJ1-3; 7 nucleotides agree with TRBD1. There are 15 residues in the CDR3. Germline V gene sequence: CDR1 SNHLY, CDR2 FYNNEI. V shed 4 bases, J shed 2 bases, and the junction held 5 bases outside the gene matches. The chain's CDR3 is CASSGRQGPGNTIYF. CDR3 nucleotides: TGTGCCAGCAGTGGACGACAGGGTCCTGGAAACACCATATATTTT.

The chain employs TRBV27 and TRBJ1-5; 8 bases are a match to TRBD1. Germline V gene data show CDR1 as MNHEY and CDR2 as SMNVEV (reference sequence). The CDR3 spans 18 residues. V was clipped by 6 bases and J by 3 bases; unmatched bases: 16. For the CDR3, the DNA is TGTGCCAGCAGAAACTCGGACAGGGAGGGGATTTTCAATCAGCCCCAGCATTTT. Its protein is CASRNSDREGIFNQPQHF.

The rearrangement joins TRBV18 to TRBJ1-3; the D gene is possibly TRBD1 (6 bases). The germline gives CDR1 KGHSH, CDR2 LQKENI. CDR3 size: 15 residues. V was clipped by 6 bases and J by 0 bases, with 12 bases between them. DNA of the CDR3: TGTGCCAGCTCTCTCGACAGGATCTCTGGAAACACCATATATTTT. Protein: CASSLDRISGNTIYF.

The rearrangement links TRBV2 to TRBJ2-2; no clear D. Germline CDR1 SNHLY, CDR2 FYNNEI. V was pared by 8 bases and J by 2 bases, with 15 bases between. The CDR3 sequence is 15 residues long. The CDR3, as DNA: TGTGCCAGCCACTTGGGTCAGACTAACACCGGGGAGCTGTTTTTT. Its protein product is CASHLGQTNTGELFF.

The gene calls are TRBV11-2 and TRBJ2-2; 8 bases fit TRBD2. This CDR3 is built from 18 residues. The J segment lost 0 bases and the V segment lost 5 bases, leaving 11 bases of the junction unmatched. The germline V gene encodes CDR1 SGHAT and CDR2 FQNNGV. The CDR3 coding sequence is TGTGCCAGCAGCCTCCCTCGGGAGGGCTCCGCGAACACCGGGGAGCTGTTTTTT. Translating it yields CASSLPREGSANTGELFF.

The chain couples TRBV10-3 to TRBJ1-6; no firm D call. The ends were cut back, 4 bases at V and 6 bases at J, with 7 bases in the middle. This CDR3 has 13 residues. The germline CDR1 and CDR2 sequences are ENHRY and SYGVKD. The CDR3 coding sequence is TGTGCCATCAGTGGACACAGTAATTCACCCCTCCACTTT. Translating it yields CAISGHSNSPLHF.

The V and J genes are TRBV6-5 and TRBJ1-2, with a tentative D call TRBD1 (6 bases). Per the germline V gene, CDR1 is MNHEY and CDR2 is SVGAGI. The CDR3 has 14 residues. Trimming cost V 2 bases and J 4 bases, with 11 bases left between them. The CDR3 reads CASSYGGESYGYTF. CDR3 in DNA: TGTGCCAGCAGTTACGGGGGCGAGAGCTATGGCTACACCTTC.

The V and J genes are TRBV5-1 and TRBJ1-1, with 10 bases fitting TRBD1. Losses at the gene ends were 3 bases for V and 7 bases for J; bases not matched to a gene: 9. Germline assignment: CDR1 SGHRS and CDR2 YFSETQ. The CDR3 runs 15 residues. CDR3 sequence: CASSSGQGISNEAFF. The CDR3 DNA reads TGCGCCAGCAGCTCGGGACAGGGGATTTCCAATGAAGCTTTCTTT.

The V call is TRBV28, the J call TRBJ2-5; no clear D gene. Germline V gene sequence: CDR1 MDHEN, CDR2 SYDVKM. This CDR3 comprises 14 residues. Trimming took 5 bases from V and 2 from J, leaving 12 bases between them. CDR3: CASSLPGLQETQYF. The CDR3 nucleotides are TGTGCCAGCAGTCTCCCAGGATTGCAAGAGACCCAGTACTTC.

The V gene is TRBV28, the J gene TRBJ2-1, with 11 bases lining up with TRBD2. The CDR3 is 17 amino acids. V lost 6 bases, J lost 4 bases, and 11 bases stayed unmatched. CDR1 and CDR2 (germline): MDHEN, SYDVKM. The CDR3 region is CASRKRILAGDYNEQFF. CDR3 coding DNA: TGTGCCAGCAGGAAAAGAATACTAGCGGGAGATTACAATGAGCAGTTCTTC. Combining the CDR3 with reference TRBV28 and TRBJ2-1 gives the whole variable domain DVKVTQSSRYLVKRTGEKVFLECVQDMDHENMFWYRQDPGLGLRLIYFSYDVKMKEKGDIPEGYSVSREKKERFSLILESASTNQTSMYLCASRKRILAGDYNEQFFGPGTRLTVL.

This clone turned up a few times. V and J are TRBV3-1 (or the pseudogene TRBV3-2) and TRBJ1-6; TRBD1 aligns across 7 bases. This CDR3 spans 15 amino acids. After removal of 0 bases from V and 8 bases from J, the junction contained 4 bases not matched to a gene. Germline V gene lookup returns CDR1 LGHDT and CDR2 YNNKEL (reference sequence). This chain's CDR3 is CASSQEGDRYSPLHF. The DNA of the CDR3 is TGTGCCAGCAGCCAAGAAGGGGACAGATATTCACCCCTCCACTTT.

V usage is TRBV28 and J usage is TRBJ1-5; TRBD1 aligns across 10 bases. Trimming took 5 bases from V and 3 from J; bases not matched to a gene: 4. This CDR3 spans 15 amino acids. The germline CDR1 and CDR2 sequences are MDHEN and SYDVKM. The CDR3 here is CASSNGQGDNQPQHF. The CDR3 DNA reads as TGTGCCAGCAGTAATGGACAGGGGGACAATCAGCCCCAGCATTTT.

The chain employs TRBV5-1 and TRBJ2-6; 9 bases are shared with TRBD2. Germline V gives CDR1 SGHRS, CDR2 YFSETQ. This CDR3 is built from 17 residues. V shed 0 bases, J shed 4 bases, and the junction held 5 bases outside the gene matches. The CDR3 reads CASSLGAGGLGANVLTF. CDR3 sequence (DNA): TGCGCCAGCAGCTTGGGTGCGGGAGGGTTAGGGGCCAACGTCCTGACTTTC.